These 20 T cell receptor beta chains originate from one sample sequenced in a study of cytomegalovirus exposure and HLA in healthy donors. The PCR used 60 Vbeta and 13 Jbeta primers. Clones were read by immunoSEQ multiplex PCR, and TCRdb kept only the in-frame ones, dropping some. The table records 150,000 or so clones, roughly 80% of them present only once. Source material: PBMCs. The source of these receptors is a female donor in good health and CMV-seronegative.

The chain is built from TRBV11-3 and TRBJ2-1; 8 bases agree with TRBD2. The V gene's germline CDR1 is SGHNT and CDR2 YENEEA. Trimming at V came to 5 bases and at J to 2 bases, leaving 11 bases not matched to a gene. This CDR3 comprises 17 residues. The CDR3 protein is CASSPPGKRGPYNEQFF. In DNA form, the CDR3 reads TGTGCCAGCAGCCCCCCCGGGAAGCGGGGGCCCTACAATGAGCAGTTCTTC.

J is TRBJ1-2 and V is TRBV7-2; the match to TRBD1 covers 8 bases. CDR1 SGHTA and CDR2 FQGNSA come from the germline V gene. The length of the CDR3 is 15 residues. V gave up 5 bases and J gave up 4 bases; unmatched junction bases: 9. The CDR3 DNA follows: TGTGCCAGCAGCCCGGGACAGGACAACTTCTATGGCTACACCTTC. Amino acid sequence: CASSPGQDNFYGYTF.

The chain is built from TRBV5-1 and TRBJ2-1; D is possibly TRBD1 (5 bases). Germline V CDR1 and CDR2: SGHRS, YFSETQ. V lost 2 bases, J lost 9 bases, and 18 bases lay in between. The CDR3 has 15 amino acids. The CDR3, as DNA: TGCGCCAGCAGCTTAACGTCGCTTGGGGCCGGTGAGCAGTTCTTC. Its protein product is CASSLTSLGAGEQFF. Full variable domain (missing parts from reference TRBV5-1 and TRBJ2-1): KAGVTQTPRYLIKTRGQQVTLSCSPISGHRSVSWYQQTPGQGLQFLFEYFSETQRNKGNFPGRFSGRQFSNSRSEMNVSTLELGDSALYLCASSLTSLGAGEQFFGPGTRLTVL.

The V gene is TRBV28, the J gene TRBJ2-7, with TRBD1 as a possible D gene (7 bases). This CDR3 has 15 residues. CDR1 and CDR2 (germline): MDHEN, SYDVKM. Trimming left V 5 bases short and J 0 bases short, with 14 bases between. The chain's CDR3 is CASSHRGTASYEQYF. CDR3 DNA: TGTGCCAGCAGTCACCGCGGGACAGCCTCCTACGAGCAGTACTTC.

This clone was found a few times. The chain links TRBV29-1 to TRBJ2-5, with 9 nucleotides matching TRBD2. The CDR3 contains 13 residues. The germline gives CDR1 SQVTM, CDR2 ANQGSEA. The trim removed 1 base at V and 7 bases at J, leaving 4 bases unmatched. CDR3 nucleotide sequence: TGCAGCGTTGAAGCTAGCGGGGTTGGGACCCAGTACTTC. Translated, it gives CSVEASGVGTQYF.

This chain joins TRBV27 and TRBJ2-7; 7 bases match TRBD1. The CDR3 is made up of 15 amino acids. Per germline, CDR1 MNHEY and CDR2 SMNVEV (reference sequence). V lost 5 bases and J lost 13; bases outside the gene matches: 20. The chain's CDR3 is CASSLVRTRGPCVYF. The CDR3 DNA follows: TGTGCCAGCAGTCTTGTTAGGACGAGGGGGCCTTGTGTTTACTTC.

The DNA of the CDR3 is TGTGCCAGCAGCTTGGGACAAACTGGAAACACCATATATTTT. Translating gives CASSLGQTGNTIYF. The rearrangement links TRBV6-5 to TRBJ1-3, with D possibly matching TRBD1 (6 bases). The germline V gene encodes CDR1 MNHEY and CDR2 SVGAGI. The V end lost 6 bases, the J end lost 2 bases, and 11 bases lay between the germline ends. The CDR3 is 14 residues long.

This chain connects TRBV30 to TRBJ2-7; D remains unclear. Trimming took off 2 bases at V and 5 bases at J, with 13 bases between the two ends. The germline V gene has CDR1 GTSNPN and CDR2 SVGIG (reference sequence). CDR3 length equals 13 residues. The CDR3 loop is CAWSTRKRNEQYF. CDR3 sequence (DNA): TGTGCCTGGAGTACCAGGAAAAGAAACGAGCAGTACTTC.

This clone was seen once. V is TRBV9 and J is TRBJ2-7; possible D gene TRBD2, 6 bases. The CDR3 consists of 15 residues. Trimming left V 0 bases short and J 6 bases short, with 16 bases between. Germline CDR1 reads SGDLS; CDR2 reads YYNGEE. The CDR3 DNA follows: TGTGCCAGCAGCGTAGGGTCAACGGGAGACTTCGAGCAGTACTTC. It codes for CASSVGSTGDFEQYF.

This sequence joins TRBV21-1 and TRBJ1-1; the table's D call TRBD1 went unverified against the DNA. TRBV21-1 is a pseudogene. This CDR3 is built from 16 residues. CDR3 residues: CASSKTGTGRFTEAFF. The CDR3 bases are TGTGCCAGCAGCAAAACCGGGACAGGAAGGTTCACTGAAGCTTTCTTT.

This clone was recorded many times. This chain joins TRBV7-7 and TRBJ2-3; 8 nucleotides agree with TRBD2. Trimming at V came to 4 bases and at J to 3 bases, leaving 3 bases not matched to a gene. This CDR3 region has 14 residues. Germline CDR1 and CDR2: SSHAT and FNYEAQ (reference sequence). The CDR3 is CASSSSGGTDTQYF. CDR3 nucleotides: TGTGCCAGCAGCTCCAGCGGGGGAACAGATACGCAGTATTTT.

This clone has only one observation. The rearrangement joins TRBV10-1 to TRBJ1-1, with no clear D. The CDR3 runs to 13 residues. V was pared by 3 bases and J by 2 bases, with 7 bases between. Germline V gives CDR1 WNHNN, CDR2 SYGVQD (reference sequence). CDR3 coding DNA: TGCGCCAGCAGTGAATTCACAAACACTGAAGCTTTCTTT. Protein sequence: CASSEFTNTEAFF.

This sequence joins TRBV28 and TRBJ2-7; TRBD1 might be the D (6 bases). Per the germline V gene, CDR1 is MDHEN and CDR2 is SYDVKM. V lost 6 bases and J lost 2, with 20 bases in between. The CDR3 has 16 residues. The CDR3 region has the DNA TGTGCCAGCAGCCCTATGCTGACAGGAACAACCTACGAGCAGTACTTC. Amino acid sequence: CASSPMLTGTTYEQYF.

V usage is TRBV30 and J usage is TRBJ2-6, with 8 nucleotides matching TRBD1. This CDR3 contains 18 residues. V trimming: 4 bases; J trimming: 0 bases; junction bases outside the gene matches: 11. The germline V gene has CDR1 GTSNPN and CDR2 SVGIG (reference sequence). This chain's CDR3 is CAWIRDRGSYSGANVLTF. CDR3 sequence (DNA): TGTGCCTGGATTAGAGACAGGGGAAGCTACTCTGGGGCCAACGTCCTGACTTTC.

With regard to this clone: Its ends do not fully match the called genes, so a read error is possible. The chain combines TRBV7-9 with TRBJ2-7; D not resolved. Germline CDR1 is SEHNR and CDR2 is FQNEAQ (reference sequence). CDR3 length: 12 residues. Written as DNA, the CDR3 is TGTTCCAGCAGCTTAGACGCGTACGAGCAGTACTTC. Encoded protein: CSSSLDAYEQYF. Complete variable domain (other parts from reference TRBV7-9 and TRBJ2-7): DTGVSQNPRHKITKRGQNVTFRCDPISEHNRLYWYRQTLGQGPEFLTYFQNEAQLEKSRLLSDRFSAERPKGSFSTLEIQRTEQGDSAMYLCSSSLDAYEQYFGPGTRLTVT.

This chain joins TRBV13 and TRBJ2-2, with D unclear. The CDR3 contains 12 residues. In germline, CDR1 is PRHDT, CDR2 FYEKMQ (reference sequence). With 1 base removed from V and 7 bases from J, the gap between germline ends came to 4 bases. The CDR3 nucleotides are TGTGCCAGCAGCTTAGACGGCGGGGAGCTGTTTTTT. It translates to CASSLDGGELFF.

The sample holds one count of this clone. The chain is built from TRBV5-5 and TRBJ2-5, with D perhaps matching TRBD2 (5 bases). The CDR3 consists of 15 residues. Per the germline V gene, CDR1 is SGHKS and CDR2 is YYEKEE (reference sequence). V was cut by 6 bases and J by 0 bases, with 15 bases left in between. CDR3 loop: CASTPNGVYQETQYF. CDR3 nucleotides: TGTGCCAGCACCCCCAACGGGGTCTACCAAGAGACCCAGTACTTC.

The chain joins TRBV11-1 to TRBJ1-2, with D maybe TRBD1 (5 bases). V was clipped by 5 bases and J by 6 bases, with 10 bases between them. The CDR3 covers 12 residues. Germline CDR1 reads SGHAT; CDR2 reads FQDESV (reference sequence). The chain's CDR3 is CASSARQNGYTF. The CDR3 bases are TGTGCCAGCAGCGCCCGACAGAATGGCTACACCTTC.

The chain combines TRBV18 with TRBJ2-5; 8 nucleotides line up with TRBD1. The CDR3 consists of 14 residues. V gave up 4 bases and J gave up 5 bases; unmatched junction bases: 6. Germline CDR1 reads KGHSH; CDR2 reads LQKENI. The CDR3 DNA reads as TGTGCCAGCTCACAAAGGGACAGGAGGGAGACCCAGTACTTC. Protein product: CASSQRDRRETQYF.

About this clone: Mismatch with germline at one junction end may stem from a read error. This chain links TRBV7-9 with TRBJ1-1; weak D call: TRBD1 (6 bases). From germline, CDR1 is SEHNR and CDR2 FQNEAQ (reference sequence). The CDR3 has 17 amino acids. The CDR3 region is CSSSDIGRGFGNTEAFF. Written as DNA, the CDR3 is TGTTCCAGCAGCGACATCGGCAGGGGATTTGGTAACACTGAAGCTTTCTTT.